These 22 T cell receptor beta chains were sequenced from one sample in a study of T cell responses to AZD1222 COVID-19 vaccine. Measured with immunoSEQ multiplex PCR; TCRdb has only the in-frame clones, and not every one. Among 180,000 or so clones, approximately 94% were seen once, and the ten largest hold approximately 0.69%. The sample in question was peripheral blood, obtained on day 0 of AZD1222 vaccination. These receptors were taken from an adult in good health.

This clone was recorded only once. The chain employs TRBV4-1 and TRBJ1-1, with TRBD1 matching 9 bases. Germline V gene data show CDR1 as MGHRA and CDR2 as YSYEKL. With 4 bases clipped from V and 11 bases from J, the junction kept 11 bases outside the gene matches. The CDR3 is 14 amino acids. The CDR3 protein is CASSLRDRAESAFF. The CDR3 bases are TGCGCCAGCAGCCTCCGGGACAGGGCGGAGTCGGCTTTCTTT.

This clone was counted a single time. V and J are TRBV11-3 and TRBJ2-1, with TRBD2 matching over 12 bases. The CDR3 totals 16 residues. V dropped 4 bases and J dropped 9; count of bases not matched to a gene: 10. Germline loops: CDR1 SGHNT, CDR2 YENEEA. The CDR3 loop is CASSYGLAGKSGEQFF. CDR3 DNA: TGTGCCAGCAGCTATGGACTAGCGGGGAAGAGCGGTGAGCAGTTCTTC.

This rearrangement joins TRBV5-4 to TRBJ2-3; 13 bases map to TRBD2. V was clipped by 0 bases and J by 8 bases; unmatched bases: 6. The germline V gene encodes CDR1 SGHNT and CDR2 YYREEE (reference sequence). CDR3 length equals 16 residues. This chain's CDR3 is CASSLGLAGGVGTQYF. CDR3 nucleotide sequence: TGTGCCAGCAGCTTGGGACTAGCGGGAGGTGTTGGTACGCAGTATTTT.

As DNA, the CDR3 is TGCAGCGTTAGGGGACTAGCGGAGGGAGGGGGCAGCACAGATACGCAGTATTTT. Residues: CSVRGLAEGGGSTDTQYF. The chain links TRBV29-1 to TRBJ2-3; 11 positions agree with TRBD2. The CDR3 loop spans 18 amino acids. J lost 0 bases, V lost 5 bases, and 13 bases had no gene match. Germline-derived CDR1 and CDR2 are SQVTM and ANQGSEA.

This chain links TRBV9 with TRBJ2-2; 7 bases match TRBD2. The trim removed 5 bases at V and 2 bases at J, leaving 6 bases unmatched. CDR1 SGDLS and CDR2 YYNGEE come from the germline V gene. CDR3 length: 15 residues. CDR3 sequence (DNA): TGTGCCAGCAGTCCCACTAGCGCTAACACCGGGGAGCTGTTTTTT. Translation gives CASSPTSANTGELFF. Supplemented by reference TRBV9 and TRBJ2-2, the full variable domain reads DSGVTQTPKHLITATGQRVTLRCSPRSGDLSVYWYQQSLDQGLQFLIQYYNGEERAKGNILERFSAQQFPDLHSELNLSSLELGDSALYFCASSPTSANTGELFFGEGSRLTVL.

The chain has TRBV6-5 and TRBJ2-7; 10 bases match TRBD2. J lost 3 bases, V lost 5 bases, and 4 bases had no gene match. The V gene's germline CDR1 is MNHEY and CDR2 SVGAGI. There are 14 residues in the CDR3. This chain's CDR3 is CASSRLAGGYEQYF. CDR3 coding DNA: TGTGCCAGCAGTAGACTAGCGGGTGGCTACGAGCAGTACTTC.

The chain recombines TRBV3-1 (or the pseudogene TRBV3-2) with TRBJ2-1; D tentatively fits TRBD1 or TRBD2 (6 bases each). Germline V CDR1 and CDR2: LGHDT, YNNKEL (reference sequence). CDR3 length: 17 amino acids. The V end was cut by 4 bases, the J end by 0 bases, with 16 bases between. The CDR3 sequence is CASSRSQGRSSYNEQFF. The CDR3 DNA sequence: TGTGCCAGCAGCCGCTCTCAGGGGAGGAGCTCCTACAATGAGCAGTTCTTC.

This clone was detected a few times. V gene TRBV28 combines with J gene TRBJ2-2; D possibly corresponds to TRBD1 (5 bases). CDR1 MDHEN and CDR2 SYDVKM come from the germline V gene. The CDR3 consists of 11 residues. Deletions cut 8 bases from V and 7 bases from J, with 8 bases between. CDR3 residues: CASSGYGELFF. As DNA, the CDR3 is TGTGCCAGCTCAGGGTACGGGGAGCTGTTTTTT. Filled out from reference TRBV28 and TRBJ2-2, the complete variable domain reads DVKVTQSSRYLVKRTGEKVFLECVQDMDHENMFWYRQDPGLGLRLIYFSYDVKMKEKGDIPEGYSVSREKKERFSLILESASTNQTSMYLCASSGYGELFFGEGSRLTVL.

The V and J genes are TRBV10-1 and TRBJ2-3, with D possibly being TRBD2 (6 bases). The CDR3 contains 14 residues. Germline CDR1 reads WNHNN; CDR2 reads SYGVQD (reference sequence). Trimming shortened V by 6 bases and J by 6 bases, and 16 bases separated the two germline ends. CDR3 coding DNA: TGCGCCAGCAGCGCAGGGACTCCCGCCGATACGCAGTATTTT. This encodes CASSAGTPADTQYF.

The rearrangement links TRBV7-2 to TRBJ2-1, with 16 bases matching TRBD2. Trimming removed 5 bases from V and 9 bases from J; junction bases left unmatched: 1. The length of the CDR3 is 14 residues. Germline V gene data show CDR1 as SGHTA and CDR2 as FQGNSA. CDR3 DNA: TGTGCCAGCAGCGGGACTAGCGGGAGGGGTGAGCAGTTCTTC. It codes for CASSGTSGRGEQFF.

The chain joins TRBV28 to TRBJ1-5; D is unclear. The germline gives CDR1 MDHEN, CDR2 SYDVKM. This CDR3 region has 15 residues. Trimming shortened V by 7 bases and J by 5 bases, and 18 bases separated the two germline ends. CDR3 amino acids: CASTSNGLEHQPQHF. The CDR3 DNA sequence: TGTGCCAGCACCTCTAATGGGCTTGAGCATCAGCCCCAGCATTTT.

The chain carries TRBV29-1 and TRBJ2-7; TRBD1 or TRBD2 may be the D gene (5 bases each). V lost 8 bases and J 2 bases, leaving 13 bases between the germline ends. Per germline, CDR1 SQVTM and CDR2 ANQGSEA. There are 12 residues in the CDR3. CDR3 region: CSIRDGTYEQYF. CDR3 coding DNA: TGCAGCATCCGGGACGGTACCTACGAGCAGTACTTC.

In the case of this clone: The same CDR3 is also encoded by other DNA sequences in this sample. The chain combines TRBV20-1 with TRBJ1-3; no clear D. This CDR3 comprises 11 residues. Trimming took off 3 bases at V and 4 bases at J, with 4 bases between the two ends. Germline CDR1 DFQATT, CDR2 SNEGSKA (reference sequence). The CDR3 nucleotides read TGCAGTGCTAGGGCCGGAAACACCATATATTTT. Translation gives CSARAGNTIYF.

In its sample, this clone was seen once. This rearrangement joins TRBV6-5 to TRBJ1-6; D is ambiguous. The germline V and J ends were trimmed by 6 bases and 7 bases, with 7 bases remaining between them. Germline V CDR1 and CDR2: MNHEY, SVGAGI. The length of the CDR3 is 12 residues. CDR3 residues: CASSFRNSPLHF. The CDR3 bases are TGTGCCAGCAGCTTTAGGAATTCACCCCTCCACTTT.

This clone was recorded once. The CDR3 DNA reads as TGTGCCAGCAGCTTACAGGGGGGCACTGAAGCTTTCTTT. Translated: CASSLQGGTEAFF. The rearrangement links TRBV5-4 to TRBJ1-1; TRBD1 agrees at 8 bases. This CDR3 contains 13 residues. CDR1 and CDR2 from the germline V gene are SGHNT and YYREEE (reference sequence). Trimming took 2 bases from V and 4 from J; bases not matched to a gene: 1.

V usage is TRBV18 and J usage is TRBJ2-4; either TRBD1 or TRBD2 may supply D (5 bases each). CDR1 KGHSH and CDR2 LQKENI come from the germline V gene. This CDR3 contains 13 residues. Trimming pared 5 bases from V and 7 bases from J, leaving 12 bases between. The DNA for the CDR3 is TGTGCCAGCTCAAACCTAGGGGACAACATTCAGTACTTC. This translates into CASSNLGDNIQYF. The whole variable domain, remainder taken from reference TRBV18 and TRBJ2-4, is NAGVMQNPRHLVRRRGQEARLRCSPMKGHSHVYWYRQLPEEGLKFMVYLQKENIIDESGMPKERFSAEFPKEGPSILRIQQVVRGDSAAYFCASSNLGDNIQYFGAGTRLSVL.

The chain employs TRBV6-5 and TRBJ1-1, with a possible D match to TRBD1 (6 bases). CDR3 length: 15 amino acids. Per the germline V gene, CDR1 is MNHEY and CDR2 is SVGAGI. In DNA, the CDR3 is TGTCCCATAATTGGACAGCCATCCTTAGGCACTGAAGCTTTCTTT. Its protein product is CPIIGQPSLGTEAFF.

The chain recombines TRBV27 with TRBJ2-1; possible D gene TRBD2, 7 bases. The CDR3 consists of 13 residues. The germline gives CDR1 MNHEY, CDR2 SMNVEV (reference sequence). The V end was cut by 2 bases, the J end by 7 bases, with 9 bases between. CDR3 DNA sequence: TGTGCCAGCAGTTTAAGGGGGGGAAATGAGCAGTTCTTC. Translating gives CASSLRGGNEQFF.

V usage is TRBV5-5 and J usage is TRBJ2-5, with D possibly matching TRBD2 (5 bases). The CDR3 sequence is 15 residues long. The V gene lost 2 bases and the J gene lost 5 bases, with 16 bases spanning the gap. Germline assignment: CDR1 SGHKS and CDR2 YYEKEE (reference sequence). CDR3: CASSFLRPGGETQYF. The CDR3 coding sequence is TGTGCCAGCAGCTTCTTAAGACCAGGCGGGGAGACCCAGTACTTC. Based on the CDR3 plus reference TRBV5-5 and TRBJ2-5, the full variable domain is DAGVTQSPTHLIKTRGQQVTLRCSPISGHKSVSWYQQVLGQGPQFIFQYYEKEERGRGNFPDRFSARQFPNYSSELNVNALLLGDSALYLCASSFLRPGGETQYFGPGTRLLVL.

This clone was counted only a few times. The rearrangement links TRBV12-3 or TRBV12-4 to TRBJ2-7, with 8 bases identical to TRBD1. CDR3 length equals 12 residues. J lost 6 bases, V lost 5 bases, and 3 bases had no gene match. CDR3 in amino acids: CASSPDRGEQYF. DNA for the CDR3: TGTGCCAGCAGTCCCGACAGGGGCGAGCAGTACTTC.

The sample holds one count of this clone. V usage is TRBV28 and J usage is TRBJ1-1, with 10 bases that match TRBD1. Germline V gives CDR1 MDHEN, CDR2 SYDVKM. Losses at the gene ends were 8 bases for V and 3 bases for J; bases not matched to a gene: 9. The CDR3 length is 15 residues. As DNA, the CDR3 is TGTGCCAGCGTAAAGAGGGACAGGGGTTACACTGAAGCTTTCTTT. Translated: CASVKRDRGYTEAFF.

The chain employs TRBV7-6 and TRBJ2-5; either TRBD1 or TRBD2 may supply D (5 bases each). Per the germline V gene, CDR1 is SGHVS and CDR2 is FNYEAQ. The CDR3 totals 15 residues. Deletions cut 5 bases from V and 2 bases from J, with 15 bases between. CDR3 in DNA: TGTGCCAGCAGCCCGGGACCCGTATGGCAAGAGACCCAGTACTTC. It specifies CASSPGPVWQETQYF.